This T cell receptor beta chain was retrieved from a study of CD8 T cells in Susac syndrome. Trimming left V 6 bases short and J 8 bases short, with 16 bases between. Germline lookup yields CDR1 DFQATT and CDR2 SNEGSKA (reference sequence). CDR3 length: 12 amino acids. It was with random hexamers that 0.5 to 1 ug RNA was reverse transcribed. The amplification used immunoSEQ multiplex PCR on TCR beta CDR3; it spanned 54 Vbeta and 13 Jbeta. TCRdb processed the immunoSEQ multiplex PCR reads anew with MiXCR; each CDR3 protein has one entry. In the table there are more than 90,000 distinct CDR3 sequences, 85% to 95% of which are singletons. Sequencing of TCR beta was carried out in blood CD8+ and CD4+ T cells. Those who served as multiple sclerosis controls were treatment-naive patients with stable or active relapsing-remitting disease. The authors negatively isolated CD8+ and CD4+ T cells and FACS-enriched TEMRA cells.

This sequence joins TRBV20-1 and TRBJ1-1; weak D call: TRBD1 (6 bases). The source of this sequence is a human donor with multiple sclerosis. The specimen was CD4+ T cells from PBMCs. CDR3 sequence reads: CSASIGGSEAFF. The DNA of the CDR3 is TGCAGTGCGTCAATAGGGGGGAGCGAAGCTTTCTTT.